The 26 T cell receptor beta chains below were found in one sample sequenced in a study of blood T cell repertoires in COVID-19. Produced via immunoSEQ multiplex PCR; TCRdb's table is partial and in-frame only. The sample lists about 270,000 clones; 70% to 90% were seen once. The sample consisted of peripheral blood. All receptors come from a woman aged 25 to 45 with COVID-19, enrolled during active disease.

The chain has TRBV11-2 and TRBJ1-2, with 7 nucleotides matching TRBD1. There are 14 residues in the CDR3. CDR1 and CDR2 from the germline V gene are SGHAT and FQNNGV. The ends lost 4 bases at V and 6 bases at J; junction bases unmatched: 8. CDR3: CASSYAGQRHGYTF. The CDR3 DNA is TGTGCCAGCAGCTATGCGGGACAGAGACATGGCTACACCTTC.

The V and J genes are TRBV5-5 and TRBJ2-3; 7 nucleotides line up with TRBD1. Trimming at V came to 3 bases and at J to 6 bases, leaving 7 bases not matched to a gene. CDR1 SGHKS and CDR2 YYEKEE come from the germline V gene (reference sequence). The CDR3 length is 14 residues. The CDR3 spells CASSSYRGLDTQYF. The CDR3 DNA sequence: TGTGCCAGCAGCTCCTACAGGGGTTTGGATACGCAGTATTTT.

V gene TRBV10-2 combines with J gene TRBJ2-1; 7 bases line up with TRBD1. The length of the CDR3 is 14 residues. V shed 6 bases and J 4 bases; nucleotides not matched to a gene: 6. Germline V CDR1 and CDR2: WSHSY, SAAADI. The CDR3 nucleotides are TGCGCCAGCAGAAAGACAGGGACGTACAATGAGCAGTTCTTC. As protein: CASRKTGTYNEQFF.

This chain links TRBV21-1 with TRBJ2-2; no check of the table's D call, TRBD2, against the DNA was made. TRBV21-1 is described as a pseudogene. CDR3 length equals 12 residues. CDR3 protein: CASEGRGGELFF. The CDR3 bases are TGTGCCAGCGAGGGGCGGGGCGGGGAGCTGTTTTTT.

The chain links TRBV5-1 to TRBJ2-3; a possible D gene is TRBD1 (7 bases). CDR3 length equals 15 residues. V lost 2 bases to trimming and J lost 1 base, with 11 bases between them. Germline CDR1 is SGHRS and CDR2 is YFSETQ. The CDR3 bases are TGCGCCAGCAGCTTCAGGGGGGTTCGCACAGATACGCAGTATTTT. Protein sequence: CASSFRGVRTDTQYF. Variable domain in full (rest from reference TRBV5-1 and TRBJ2-3): KAGVTQTPRYLIKTRGQQVTLSCSPISGHRSVSWYQQTPGQGLQFLFEYFSETQRNKGNFPGRFSGRQFSNSRSEMNVSTLELGDSALYLCASSFRGVRTDTQYFGPGTRLTVL.

This clone appeared once. The J gene is TRBJ1-6, the V gene TRBV6-5, with TRBD1 identical over 7 bases. This CDR3 has 15 residues. V dropped 5 bases and J dropped 9; count of bases not matched to a gene: 10. Germline-derived CDR1 and CDR2 are MNHEY and SVGAGI. CDR3 sequence: CASSREGTAASPLHF. DNA of the CDR3: TGTGCCAGCAGTAGGGAAGGGACAGCCGCTTCACCCCTCCACTTT.

The chain recombines TRBV19 with TRBJ1-5, with D unclear. The CDR3 has 13 residues. V shed 10 bases and J shed 5 bases, with 15 bases lying between them. The germline gives CDR1 LNHDA, CDR2 SQIVND (reference sequence). CDR3 sequence: CATKDTTHQPQHF. In DNA form, the CDR3 reads TGTGCCACCAAAGACACCACTCATCAGCCCCAGCATTTT.

The chain links TRBV7-7 to TRBJ2-3, with 7 bases fitting TRBD2. The junction had 7 bases not matched to a gene; V was cut back by 5 bases and J by 5 bases. The CDR3 is made up of 14 amino acids. Per the germline V gene, CDR1 is SSHAT and CDR2 is FNYEAQ (reference sequence). The CDR3 loop is CASSPLGEGDTQYF. CDR3 DNA sequence: TGTGCCAGCAGCCCTCTGGGGGAGGGAGATACGCAGTATTTT. The full variable domain, rest sourced from reference TRBV7-7 and TRBJ2-3, is GAGVSQSPRYKVTKRGQDVTLRCDPISSHATLYWYQQALGQGPEFLTYFNYEAQPDKSGLPSDRFSAERPEGSISTLTIQRTEQRDSAMYRCASSPLGEGDTQYFGPGTRLTVL.

The chain employs TRBV9 and TRBJ2-3; maybe TRBD1 (6 bases). This CDR3 region has 17 residues. Trimming cost V 0 bases and J 0 bases, with 14 bases left between them. Germline CDR1 is SGDLS and CDR2 is YYNGEE. Here the CDR3 DNA reads TGTGCCAGCAGCGTAGTCTCCGGGACACTGAGCACAGATACGCAGTATTTT. Translation: CASSVVSGTLSTDTQYF.

The genes are TRBV2 and TRBJ2-3, with 13 bases that match TRBD2. V shed 0 bases and J 5 bases; nucleotides not matched to a gene: 8. From germline, CDR1 is SNHLY and CDR2 FYNNEI. The CDR3 runs to 18 residues. The CDR3 is CASSEAELAGGPGDTQYF. CDR3 bases: TGTGCCAGCAGTGAAGCGGAACTAGCGGGGGGGCCGGGAGATACGCAGTATTTT.

The V call is TRBV27, the J call TRBJ2-4; maybe TRBD1 (6 bases). V was pared by 0 bases and J by 1 base, with 10 bases between. This CDR3 is 16 amino acids long. Germline V gives CDR1 MNHEY, CDR2 SMNVEV (reference sequence). The CDR3 region has the DNA TGTGCCAGCAGTTTATCCGCAGGGGCGGCCAAAAACATTCAGTACTTC. Encoded protein: CASSLSAGAAKNIQYF.

The V call is TRBV7-9, the J call TRBJ1-4; 9 nucleotides match TRBD1. J was trimmed by 7 bases and V by 6 bases; bases with no gene match: 0. CDR3 length: 12 residues. Germline lookup yields CDR1 SEHNR and CDR2 FQNEAQ (reference sequence). The CDR3 region has the DNA TGTGCCAGCAGGGACAGGGGTGAAAAACTGTTTTTT. Translated: CASRDRGEKLFF.

The rearrangement links TRBV6-5 to TRBJ2-7; 8 positions match TRBD1. The germline V gene encodes CDR1 MNHEY and CDR2 SVGAGI. The CDR3 consists of 13 residues. V lost 5 bases and J lost 0; bases outside the gene matches: 0. CDR3 DNA sequence: TGTGCCAGCAGTACAGGGGGCTCCTACGAGCAGTACTTC. This sequence encodes CASSTGGSYEQYF.

The CDR3 DNA reads as TGTGCCAGCAACCCGGAGCTGGGGCTCGCCAAAAACATTCAGTACTTC. It translates to CASNPELGLAKNIQYF. The V and J genes are TRBV5-5 and TRBJ2-4, with D tentatively TRBD1 (5 bases). The V and J ends lost 6 bases and 1 base respectively, with 17 bases between them. Per the germline V gene, CDR1 is SGHKS and CDR2 is YYEKEE (reference sequence). The CDR3 runs to 16 residues.

The chain couples TRBV5-1 to TRBJ1-6; TRBD1 might be the D (5 bases). Germline-derived CDR1 and CDR2 are SGHRS and YFSETQ. This CDR3 has 14 residues. Trimming left V 5 bases short and J 9 bases short, with 15 bases between. The CDR3 DNA reads as TGCGCCAGCAGTAAGGACAACCCGGGTTCACCCCTCCACTTT. The encoded protein is CASSKDNPGSPLHF.

The V gene is TRBV6-4, the J gene TRBJ1-1; D gene uncertain. The ends were cut back, 6 bases at V and 0 bases at J, with 8 bases in the middle. CDR3 length: 13 amino acids. The germline V gene encodes CDR1 MRHNA and CDR2 SNTAGT. The CDR3 coding sequence is TGTGCCAGCAGCGCGATGGTGAACACTGAAGCTTTCTTT. It codes for CASSAMVNTEAFF.

The rearrangement uses TRBV5-1 and TRBJ2-5; 11 positions match TRBD2. The V gene's germline CDR1 is SGHRS and CDR2 YFSETQ. The length of the CDR3 is 18 residues. The ends lost 1 base at V and 1 base at J; junction bases unmatched: 9. The DNA for the CDR3 is TGCGCCAGCAGCTTGCAGCCTAGCGGGGGGACTAGCCAAGAGACCCAGTACTTC. Translated, it gives CASSLQPSGGTSQETQYF.

This sequence joins TRBV10-3 and TRBJ1-5; D uncertain. From germline, CDR1 is ENHRY and CDR2 SYGVKD. The CDR3 spans 12 residues. V was clipped by 6 bases and J by 3 bases, with 6 bases between them. The CDR3 sequence: CAISGPNQPQHF. The CDR3 nucleotides are TGTGCCATCAGCGGTCCCAATCAGCCCCAGCATTTT.

The chain couples TRBV3-1 (or the pseudogene TRBV3-2) to TRBJ2-7, with D possibly TRBD1 on 6 matching bases. The V end was cut by 1 base, the J end by 3 bases, with 13 bases between. This CDR3 comprises 15 residues. The germline V gene encodes CDR1 LGHDT and CDR2 YNNKEL (reference sequence). This CDR3 reads CASSQGVGAIYEQYF. The CDR3 coding sequence is TGTGCCAGCAGCCAAGGAGTGGGGGCAATCTACGAGCAGTACTTC.

J is TRBJ2-5 and V is TRBV12-3 or TRBV12-4; possible D gene TRBD2, 6 bases. The germline V and J ends were trimmed by 7 bases and 12 bases, with 21 bases remaining between them. CDR3 size: 13 residues. The CDR3 nucleotides read TGTGCCAGCACCCTAGCGTGGCTACCATTCGAGTACTTC. Residues: CASTLAWLPFEYF.

This clone was counted a few times. This chain connects TRBV2 to TRBJ2-2; D perhaps matches TRBD1 (5 bases). The V gene's germline CDR1 is SNHLY and CDR2 FYNNEI. The CDR3 loop spans 13 amino acids. Trimming took 7 bases from V and 8 from J, leaving 14 bases between them. The CDR3 DNA is TGTGCCAGCATCCCCCAGGGCTTGGGGGAGCTGTTTTTT. It specifies CASIPQGLGELFF.

This clone was observed once. The rearrangement uses TRBV6-5 and TRBJ2-2; TRBD2 matches at 7 bases. This CDR3 region has 15 residues. V lost 6 bases, J lost 0 bases, and 4 bases stayed unmatched. CDR1 and CDR2 (germline): MNHEY, SVGAGI. The CDR3 loop reads CASRFLAANTGELFF. The DNA of the CDR3 is TGTGCCAGCAGATTTCTAGCGGCGAACACCGGGGAGCTGTTTTTT.

CDR3 coding DNA: TGTGCCAGCAGTGCAGAGGGACTAGGATCAAGCCCCCAGCATTTT. Protein product: CASSAEGLGSSPQHF. The rearrangement links TRBV2 to TRBJ1-5; D perhaps matches TRBD1 (5 bases). This CDR3 has 15 residues. CDR1 is SNHLY, CDR2 FYNNEI, per germline. The germline V and J ends were trimmed by 4 bases and 10 bases, with 20 bases remaining between them.

The chain recombines TRBV5-1 with TRBJ2-2, with 7 bases fitting TRBD2. The CDR3 extends over 13 amino acids. Germline trimming cut 2 bases from V and 6 bases from J; bases unmatched to any gene: 1. The V gene's germline CDR1 is SGHRS and CDR2 YFSETQ. CDR3 in amino acids: CASSFRGAGELFF. The CDR3 DNA reads TGCGCCAGCAGCTTTCGGGGGGCCGGGGAGCTGTTTTTT. Full variable domain (outside the CDR3, taken from reference TRBV5-1 and TRBJ2-2): KAGVTQTPRYLIKTRGQQVTLSCSPISGHRSVSWYQQTPGQGLQFLFEYFSETQRNKGNFPGRFSGRQFSNSRSEMNVSTLELGDSALYLCASSFRGAGELFFGEGSRLTVL.

The chain links TRBV9 to TRBJ2-7, with TRBD1 as a possible D gene (5 bases). The CDR3 runs to 15 residues. Between the trimmed V and J ends, which lost 3 bases and 1 base, there was a span of 14 bases. Per the germline V gene, CDR1 is SGDLS and CDR2 is YYNGEE. CDR3 nucleotide sequence: TGTGCCAGCAGCGAAACAGGTATACCTTCCTACGAGCAGTACTTC. As protein: CASSETGIPSYEQYF.

The chain combines TRBV13 with TRBJ2-7, with 10 bases aligning to TRBD2. Germline V CDR1 and CDR2: PRHDT, FYEKMQ (reference sequence). The CDR3 spans 15 residues. V trimming: 4 bases; J trimming: 4 bases; junction bases outside the gene matches: 7. The DNA of the CDR3 is TGTGCCAGCAGCTCCCAGCGGGGGGGGCAGTACGAGCAGTACTTC. Protein product: CASSSQRGGQYEQYF.